These 6 T cell receptor beta chains were sequenced from one sample in a study of T-cell memory formation after mild COVID-19. TCRdb re-derived calls from the 5' RACE reads in MiXCR, one entry per CDR3 protein. The sample gives 190,000 or so distinct CDR3 sequences, about a fifth of which show up once; 23% is in the top ten. The sample comprised PBMCs or a T cell subset sorted from them (not recorded which). Every receptor here comes from an adult woman who had mild COVID-19 (a few samples of this study predate the infection). Cell type and time point are not known.

This clonotype was observed a few times. This chain uses TRBV6-2 or TRBV6-3 with TRBJ2-3; D unclear. The CDR3 contains 15 residues. Germline CDR1 MNHEY, CDR2 SVGEGT. V was shortened by 0 bases and J by 4 bases, with 11 bases between the two germline ends. CDR3 nucleotide sequence: TGTGCCAGCAGTTACTCCACCCGCGCAGCAGATACGCAGTATTTT. Residues: CASSYSTRAADTQYF.

The chain uses TRBV27 and TRBJ2-5; D ambiguous. Germline CDR1 is MNHEY and CDR2 is SMNVEV (reference sequence). The CDR3 has 14 residues. V was pared by 2 bases and J by 5 bases, with 12 bases between. CDR3 region: CASSLGPSWETQYF. For the CDR3, the DNA is TGTGCCAGCAGTTTAGGGCCGTCTTGGGAGACCCAGTACTTC.

This clonotype was found once. The chain joins TRBV20-1 to TRBJ2-5; 7 bases match TRBD1. The CDR3 loop spans 13 amino acids. V dropped 5 bases and J dropped 3; count of bases not matched to a gene: 6. Germline V lookup: CDR1 DFQATT, CDR2 SNEGSKA (reference sequence). In DNA, the CDR3 is TGCAGTGCTTCATCCGGGACAGAAGAGACCCAGTACTTC. This encodes CSASSGTEETQYF.

This clonotype was detected only a few times. The genes are TRBV20-1 and TRBJ2-7; 10 bases are a match to TRBD1. Looked up from germline, CDR1 is DFQATT and CDR2 is SNEGSKA (reference sequence). The ends lost 3 bases at V and 4 bases at J; junction bases unmatched: 9. The CDR3 has 15 amino acids. CDR3 in DNA: TGCAGTGCTAGGTCGCCCGGGACAGGGGATTACGAGCAGTACTTC. Translation gives CSARSPGTGDYEQYF.

This clonotype was observed a handful of times. The chain recombines TRBV20-1 with TRBJ1-2, with 7 nucleotides matching TRBD1. Germline-derived CDR1 and CDR2 are DFQATT and SNEGSKA (reference sequence). The CDR3 is 13 residues long. V dropped 6 bases and J dropped 4; count of bases not matched to a gene: 8. The CDR3: CSARDREGYGYTF. The CDR3 nucleotides read TGCAGTGCGCGGGACAGAGAGGGCTATGGCTACACCTTC.

This chain connects TRBV24-1 to TRBJ2-3; D might be TRBD2 (6 bases). The CDR3 has 14 residues. CDR1 KGHDR and CDR2 SFDVKD come from the germline V gene. V gave up 0 bases and J gave up 8 bases, with 11 bases separating them. The CDR3 here is CATSDLPGVSTQYF. CDR3 DNA sequence: TGTGCCACCAGTGATTTGCCGGGGGTGTCTACGCAGTATTTT.